The present entry profiles one T cell receptor beta chain with its context. This record comes from a study of blood T cell repertoires in COVID-19. Study background: The analysed material was cDNA or gDNA that came from T cells, B-cell-depleted T cells, or PBMCs.

CDR3 length: 14 amino acids. The germline V and J ends were trimmed by 5 bases and 2 bases, with 13 bases remaining between them. Germline V gene data show CDR1 as MNHEY and CDR2 as SVGAGI. TCRdb keeps only in-frame clones here, not all; method: immunoSEQ multiplex PCR. The sample has hundreds of thousands of clones; about 89% are singletons. The sequence derives from a woman aged 45-60 years with COVID-19, enrolled during active disease. The specimen was peripheral blood. The chain combines TRBV6-5 with TRBJ2-7, with a tentative D call TRBD1 (5 bases). CDR3 amino acids: CASSPRDSAYEQYF. DNA of the CDR3: TGTGCCAGCAGTCCCCGAGACAGCGCCTACGAGCAGTACTTC.